This T cell receptor beta chain was identified in a study of patients and donors after allogeneic stem cell transplantation. This CDR3 has 16 residues. V lost 5 bases and J lost 1, with 18 bases in between. CDR1 SEHNR and CDR2 FQNEAQ come from the germline V gene (reference sequence). This clonotype was picked up many times. TCRdb passed the RT-PCR reads through MiXCR, listing each CDR3 protein once. The sample yields more than 75,000 distinct CDR3 sequences, approximately 5.2% seen once. The clonotype was recovered from a human donor who was either an allogeneic HSCT recipient or a stem cell or donor lymphocyte infusion donor (not recorded which). It is not recorded whose cells these are; they may come from a transplant donor. Sequencing was carried out using blood, either unsorted or a sorted T cell fraction (not recorded which). The rearrangement links TRBV7-9 to TRBJ2-7; D may be TRBD1 (6 bases). The CDR3 protein is CASSETSGHNSYEQYF. The CDR3 coding sequence is TGTGCCAGCAGCGAAACATCGGGACACAATTCCTACGAGCAGTACTTC.